This is a list of T cell receptor beta chains from one sample in a study of blood T cells in healthy people across ages. From the 5' RACE reads, TCRdb called clonotypes with MiXCR, one entry per CDR3 protein. This sample has about 900,000 distinct CDR3 sequences, with 40% to 60% found just once. The source material was blood. These receptors were taken from a man under 40 in good health. Both conserved end residues are part of each CDR3. Clone size is shown for a subset of rows, as once, few, many or a class of expanded clone.

>TRBJ2-3|-|TRBV10-3
CAISEQGSTDTQYF
>TRBJ2-7|-|TRBV5-1
CASSLHERGPYEQYF
>TRBJ2-7|-|TRBV4-1
CASSQKDGDSYEQYF
>TRBJ2-1|few|TRBV10-2
CASTDILSYNEQFF
>TRBJ1-2|few|TRBV6-5
CASTLVGGNDYGYTF
>-|-|TRBV6-1
CASSEFGRGAYEQYF
>TRBJ1-6|-|TRBV6-6
CASSPGQAYNSPLHF
>TRBJ2-7|-|TRBV21-1
CASSKAETGPHEQYF
>TRBJ2-3|-|TRBV15
CATSRDGGTDTQYF
>TRBJ1-2|-|TRBV29-1
CSVGTTNYGYTF
>TRBJ2-1|-|TRBV10-3
CAISGVAGVQEQFF
>TRBJ2-1|large|TRBV5-1
CASSLSPLAGGYNEQFF
>TRBJ1-5|few|TRBV6-2/TRBV6-3
CASSYSISRDIVLAQHF
>TRBJ2-3|many|TRBV20-1
CSAQSTDGGYTDTQYF